The 10 T cell receptor beta chains in this list originate from one sample, sequenced in a study of patients and donors after allogeneic stem cell transplantation. Each CDR3 protein gets one entry after TCRdb re-called the RT-PCR reads with MiXCR. The sample lists 150,000 to 200,000 distinct CDR3 sequences, nearly 25% occurring once. The sample consisted of blood, either unsorted or a sorted T cell fraction (not recorded which). These receptors all come from a human donor who was either an allogeneic HSCT recipient or a stem cell or donor lymphocyte infusion donor (not recorded which). It is not recorded whose cells these are; they may come from a transplant donor.

The rearrangement joins TRBV5-1 to TRBJ2-2; D is ambiguous. Deletions cut 4 bases from V and 4 bases from J, with 11 bases between. CDR3 length: 14 amino acids. Germline V CDR1 and CDR2: SGHRS, YFSETQ. CDR3 region: CASSDLALTGELFF. The CDR3 DNA reads TGCGCCAGCAGCGACCTGGCCCTCACCGGGGAGCTGTTTTTT.

The rearrangement joins TRBV20-1 to TRBJ1-4; TRBD1 aligns across 9 bases. V lost 0 bases to trimming and J lost 5 bases; unmatched junction nucleotides: 4. This CDR3 is 15 amino acids long. The germline V gene encodes CDR1 DFQATT and CDR2 SNEGSKA (reference sequence). CDR3 sequence (DNA): TGCAGTGCTAGAGATCTCGGACAGGGGAATGAAAAACTGTTTTTT. Residues: CSARDLGQGNEKLFF.

The chain has TRBV12-3 or TRBV12-4 and TRBJ2-7; TRBD1 aligns across 8 bases. This CDR3 spans 14 amino acids. V was clipped by 1 base and J by 7 bases; unmatched bases: 6. CDR3 sequence (DNA): TGTGCCAGCAGTTTAGGCAGGGGGCTAGGTGAGCAGTACTTC. Its protein is CASSLGRGLGEQYF.

The chain employs TRBV20-1 and TRBJ2-5, with D tentatively TRBD1 (6 bases). The CDR3 consists of 13 residues. In germline, CDR1 is DFQATT, CDR2 SNEGSKA (reference sequence). V was cut by 6 bases and J by 2 bases, with 13 bases left in between. In DNA form, the CDR3 reads TGCAGTGCCCCCGGACAGAAACAAGAGACCCAGTACTTC. Translated, it gives CSAPGQKQETQYF.

There are a few counts of this clonotype. The chain is built from TRBV29-1 and TRBJ2-7; perhaps TRBD1 as D (5 bases). The CDR3 has 16 amino acids. Germline V gene sequence: CDR1 SQVTM, CDR2 ANQGSEA. V lost 6 bases, J lost 4 bases, and 25 bases lay in between. For the CDR3, the DNA is TGCAGCGTAGCCGAAAAACGACAGTTACGAGGATACGAGCAGTACTTC. Translation gives CSVAEKRQLRGYEQYF.

The chain is built from TRBV5-1 and TRBJ2-1; 7 nucleotides agree with TRBD1. The germline CDR1 and CDR2 sequences are SGHRS and YFSETQ. The V segment lost 0 bases and the J segment 0 bases; nucleotides outside the gene matches: 9. This CDR3 is 18 amino acids long. The DNA for the CDR3 is TGCGCCAGCAGCTTGGCGACAGGGTTTACCAGCTCCTACAATGAGCAGTTCTTC. Protein sequence: CASSLATGFTSSYNEQFF. Looking up the rest from reference TRBV5-1 and TRBJ2-1 gives the full variable domain: KAGVTQTPRYLIKTRGQQVTLSCSPISGHRSVSWYQQTPGQGLQFLFEYFSETQRNKGNFPGRFSGRQFSNSRSEMNVSTLELGDSALYLCASSLATGFTSSYNEQFFGPGTRLTVL.

This clonotype came up a few times. CDR3 coding DNA: TGCAGCGCCGGGAGGGCTGAGCAGTTCTTC. Its protein product is CSAGRAEQFF. The rearrangement joins TRBV29-1 to TRBJ2-1, with 8 bases matching TRBD2. Trimming cost V 7 bases and J 9 bases; bases outside gene matches: 2. In germline, CDR1 is SQVTM, CDR2 ANQGSEA. This CDR3 comprises 10 residues.

V is TRBV12-3 or TRBV12-4 and J is TRBJ2-1, with 11 bases fitting TRBD1. Losses at the gene ends were 6 bases for V and 5 bases for J; bases not matched to a gene: 6. This CDR3 region has 15 residues. In DNA form, the CDR3 reads TGTGCCAGCAGCCGCCGGACAGGGGGCAACAATGAGCAGTTCTTC. Translating it yields CASSRRTGGNNEQFF.

This clonotype came up many times. This chain connects TRBV4-1 to TRBJ1-1; D perhaps matches TRBD1 (5 bases). In germline, CDR1 is MGHRA, CDR2 YSYEKL. Trimming took off 1 base at V and 1 base at J, with 10 bases between the two ends. The CDR3 is made up of 15 amino acids. This chain's CDR3 is CASSQVGGKNTEAFF. The CDR3 DNA is TGCGCCAGCAGCCAAGTGGGGGGGAAGAACACTGAAGCTTTCTTT.

This chain links TRBV30 with TRBJ1-2; no definite D call. The CDR3 sequence is 12 residues long. Germline CDR1 GTSNPN, CDR2 SVGIG (reference sequence). V lost 2 bases, J lost 2 bases, and 6 bases lay in between. CDR3 nucleotide sequence: TGTGCCTGGAGTCGGGGAAACTATGGCTACACCTTC. Protein sequence: CAWSRGNYGYTF.